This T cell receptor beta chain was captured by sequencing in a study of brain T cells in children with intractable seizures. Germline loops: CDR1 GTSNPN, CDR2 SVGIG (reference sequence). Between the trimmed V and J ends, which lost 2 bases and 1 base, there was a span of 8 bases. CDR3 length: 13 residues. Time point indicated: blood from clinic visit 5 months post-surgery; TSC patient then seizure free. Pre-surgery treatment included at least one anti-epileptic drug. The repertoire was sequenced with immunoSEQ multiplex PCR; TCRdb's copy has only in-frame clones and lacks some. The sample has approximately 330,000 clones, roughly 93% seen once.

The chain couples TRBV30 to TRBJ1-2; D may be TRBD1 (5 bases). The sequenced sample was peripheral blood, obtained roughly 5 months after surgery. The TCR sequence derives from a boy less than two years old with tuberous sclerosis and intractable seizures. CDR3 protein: CAWSSGLNYGYTF. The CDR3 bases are TGTGCCTGGAGTTCGGGGCTTAACTATGGCTACACCTTC.